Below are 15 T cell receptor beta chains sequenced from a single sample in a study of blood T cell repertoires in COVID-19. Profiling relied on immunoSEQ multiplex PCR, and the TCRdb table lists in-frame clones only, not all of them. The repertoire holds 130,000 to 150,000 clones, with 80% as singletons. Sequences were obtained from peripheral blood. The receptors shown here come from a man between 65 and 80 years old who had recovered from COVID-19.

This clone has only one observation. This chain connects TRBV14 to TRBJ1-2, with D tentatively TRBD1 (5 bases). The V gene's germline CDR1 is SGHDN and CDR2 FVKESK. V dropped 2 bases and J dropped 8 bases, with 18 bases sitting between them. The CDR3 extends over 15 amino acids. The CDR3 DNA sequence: TGTGCCAGCAGCCAACTTGACAGCGCCTTAACCGGCTACACCTTC. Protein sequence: CASSQLDSALTGYTF.

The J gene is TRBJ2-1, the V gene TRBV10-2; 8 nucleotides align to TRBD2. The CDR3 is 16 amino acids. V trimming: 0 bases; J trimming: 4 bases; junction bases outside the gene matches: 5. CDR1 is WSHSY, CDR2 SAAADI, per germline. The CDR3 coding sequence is TGCGCCAGCAGTGAGTCGCTAGCGGGTTTTTACAATGAGCAGTTCTTC. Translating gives CASSESLAGFYNEQFF.

DNA of the CDR3: TGTGCCAGCAGGGAGGGTTATGGCTACACCTTC. Residues: CASREGYGYTF. The chain is built from TRBV2 and TRBJ1-2, with D unclear. The V end was cut by 6 bases, the J end by 5 bases, with 7 bases between. In germline, CDR1 is SNHLY, CDR2 FYNNEI. This CDR3 contains 11 residues. The entire variable domain, with the rest obtained from reference TRBV2 and TRBJ1-2, is as follows: EPEVTQTPSHQVTQMGQEVILRCVPISNHLYFYWYRQILGQKVEFLVSFYNNEISEKSEIFDDQFSVERPDGSNFTLKIRSTKLEDSAMYFCASREGYGYTFGSGTRLTVV.

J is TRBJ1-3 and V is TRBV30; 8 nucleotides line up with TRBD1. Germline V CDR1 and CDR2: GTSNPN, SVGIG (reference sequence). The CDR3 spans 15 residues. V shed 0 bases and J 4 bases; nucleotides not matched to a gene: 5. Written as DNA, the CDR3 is TGTGCCTGGAGTGTCAGGACAGGGACCGGAAACACCATATATTTT. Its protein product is CAWSVRTGTGNTIYF. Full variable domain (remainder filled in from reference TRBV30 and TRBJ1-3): SQTIHQWPATLVQPVGSPLSLECTVEGTSNPNLYWYRQAAGRGLQLLFYSVGIGQISSEVPQNLSASRPQDRQFILSSKKLLLSDSGFYLCAWSVRTGTGNTIYFGEGSWLTVV.

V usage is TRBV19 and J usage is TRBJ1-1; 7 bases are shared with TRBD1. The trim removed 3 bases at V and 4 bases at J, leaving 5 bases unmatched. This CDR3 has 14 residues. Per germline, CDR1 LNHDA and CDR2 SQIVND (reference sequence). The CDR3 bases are TGTGCCAGTAGTATTTCCCGACAGGGCACTGAAGCTTTCTTT. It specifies CASSISRQGTEAFF.

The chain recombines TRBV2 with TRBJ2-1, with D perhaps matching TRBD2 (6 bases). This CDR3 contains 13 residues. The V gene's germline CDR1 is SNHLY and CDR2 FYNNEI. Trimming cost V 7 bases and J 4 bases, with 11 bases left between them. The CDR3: CASKGSGYNEQFF. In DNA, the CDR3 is TGTGCCAGCAAGGGTAGCGGTTACAATGAGCAGTTCTTC.

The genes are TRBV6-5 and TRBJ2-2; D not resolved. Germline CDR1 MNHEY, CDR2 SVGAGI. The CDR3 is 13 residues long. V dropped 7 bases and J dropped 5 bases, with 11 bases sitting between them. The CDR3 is CASIGLGTGELFF. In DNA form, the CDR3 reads TGTGCCAGCATTGGCCTAGGAACCGGGGAGCTGTTTTTT.

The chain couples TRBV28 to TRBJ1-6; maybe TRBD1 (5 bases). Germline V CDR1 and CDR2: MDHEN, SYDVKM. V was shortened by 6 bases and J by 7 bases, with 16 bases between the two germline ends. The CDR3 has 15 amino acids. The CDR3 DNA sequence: TGTGCCAGCAGCCGAGCCGGGGGGGTAAATTCACCCCTCCACTTT. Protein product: CASSRAGGVNSPLHF.

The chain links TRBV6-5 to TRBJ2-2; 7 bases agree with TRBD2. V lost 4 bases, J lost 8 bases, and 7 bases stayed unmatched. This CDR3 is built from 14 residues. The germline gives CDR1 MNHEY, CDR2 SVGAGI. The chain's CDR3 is CASSSTSSSGELFF. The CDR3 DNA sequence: TGTGCCAGCAGTTCGACTAGCTCTTCTGGGGAGCTGTTTTTT.

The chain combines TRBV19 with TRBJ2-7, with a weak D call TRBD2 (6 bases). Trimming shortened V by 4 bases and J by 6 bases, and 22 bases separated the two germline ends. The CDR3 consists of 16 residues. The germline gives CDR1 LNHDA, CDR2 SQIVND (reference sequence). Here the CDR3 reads CASSSWSAGPGVEQYF. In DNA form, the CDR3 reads TGTGCCAGTAGTAGTTGGTCGGCGGGGCCCGGGGTCGAGCAGTACTTC.

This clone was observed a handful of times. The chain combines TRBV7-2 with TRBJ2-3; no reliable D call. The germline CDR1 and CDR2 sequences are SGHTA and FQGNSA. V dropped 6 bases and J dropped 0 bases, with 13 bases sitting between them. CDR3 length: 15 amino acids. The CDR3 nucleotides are TGTGCCAGCAGTTCCGAGGCGACTAGCACAGATACGCAGTATTTT. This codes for CASSSEATSTDTQYF. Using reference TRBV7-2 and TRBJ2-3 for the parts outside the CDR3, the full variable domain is GAGVSQSPSNKVTEKGKDVELRCDPISGHTALYWYRQSLGQGLEFLIYFQGNSAPDKSGLPSDRFSAERTGGSVSTLTIQRTQQEDSAVYLCASSSEATSTDTQYFGPGTRLTVL.

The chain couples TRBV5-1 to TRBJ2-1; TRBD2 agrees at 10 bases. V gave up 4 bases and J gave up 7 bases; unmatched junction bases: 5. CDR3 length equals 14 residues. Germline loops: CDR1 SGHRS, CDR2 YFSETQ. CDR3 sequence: CASSATSGMNEQFF. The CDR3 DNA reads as TGCGCCAGCAGCGCAACTAGCGGGATGAATGAGCAGTTCTTC.

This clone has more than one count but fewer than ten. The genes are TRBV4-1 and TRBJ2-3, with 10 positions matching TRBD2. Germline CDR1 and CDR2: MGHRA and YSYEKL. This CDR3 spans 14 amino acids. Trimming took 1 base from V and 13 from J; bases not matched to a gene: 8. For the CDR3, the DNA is TGCGCCAGCAGCCAAGGGGTGCTAGCGGGAGAGGAGTATTTT. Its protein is CASSQGVLAGEEYF.

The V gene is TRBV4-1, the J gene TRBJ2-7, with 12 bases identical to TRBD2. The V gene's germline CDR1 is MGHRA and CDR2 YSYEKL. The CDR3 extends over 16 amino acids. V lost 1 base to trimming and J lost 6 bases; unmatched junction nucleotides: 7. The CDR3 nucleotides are TGCGCCAGCAGCCAAGTGTCACCTAGCGGGAGGGGCGAGCAGTACTTC. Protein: CASSQVSPSGRGEQYF.

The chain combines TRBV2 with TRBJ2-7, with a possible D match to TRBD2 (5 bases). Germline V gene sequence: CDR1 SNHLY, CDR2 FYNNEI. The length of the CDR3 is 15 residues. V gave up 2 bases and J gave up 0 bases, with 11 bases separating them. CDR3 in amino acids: CASSEWPGSSYEQYF. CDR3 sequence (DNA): TGTGCCAGCAGTGAATGGCCGGGAAGCTCCTACGAGCAGTACTTC.